Reported below is one T cell receptor beta chain. The antigen remains undetermined. Sequence at one end of the junction differs from germline and may be a read error. Construction of the TCR beta libraries employed iRepertoire HTBI primers in conjunction with Arm-PCR of CDR3 regions. TCRdb processed the multiplex PCR reads anew with MiXCR; each CDR3 protein has one entry. The repertoire holds 420,000 or so distinct CDR3 sequences, with about a sixth as singletons. Time point meaning: newly diagnosed GD, antithyroid drugs for less than 3 months. PBMCs were the source of the RNA used for TCR sequencing. Germline values: CDR1 SGHRS, CDR2 YFSETQ. There are 14 residues in the CDR3. The data belong to a study of regulatory T cells in long-lasting Graves disease. General study points: Samples came from peripheral blood alone, without thyroid tissue.

This same sample was also taken into another study, of T cells in Graves' hyperthyroidism and ophthalmopathy. That study adds: For Graves' hyperthyroidism to be stable, ophthalmopathy could not progress within 18 months. A set of HTBI primers served as the primers for a first-round RT-PCR of the TCR CDR3. For ophthalmopathy, model prediction preceded onset by a median roughly 6.2 months.

The clonotype was recovered from a young woman with Graves disease. The chain is built from TRBV5-1 and TRBJ1-1, with TRBD1 as a possible D gene (5 bases). Specimen: peripheral blood mononuclear cells (PBMCs), collected at new diagnosis, from a patient treated with antithyroid drugs. CDR3 in amino acids: CAGSSREGDTEAFF. CDR3 sequence (DNA): TGCGCCGGCAGCTCCAGGGAAGGTGACACTGAAGCTTTCTTT.